This T cell receptor (beta chain) was documented in a study of shared clonotypes between healthy human individuals. Study in general: Sampling drew on donors who were a couple of women and a few men aged 18 to 49.

At a deep level, the assay was run. The genomic DNA of each subset was split evenly across several immunoSEQ plates. Data came from immunoSEQ multiplex PCR; TCRdb stores just in-frame clones and leaves some out. The top ten hold about 1.5% of the sample, which has over a million clones, 60% to 80% seen once. V lost 6 bases and J 3 bases, leaving 14 bases between the germline ends. The CDR3 consists of 14 residues. Looked up from germline, CDR1 is SGHTA and CDR2 is FQGNSA. The rearrangement links TRBV7-2 to TRBJ2-5, with D maybe TRBD1 (5 bases). Source material: memory CD4+ T cells sorted from blood. Stated subset: CD45RA-negative fraction. This receptor was obtained from a man between 18 and 35 years old in good health. The CDR3 protein is CASRQGGPKETQYF. The CDR3 DNA is TGTGCCAGCAGGCAGGGCGGACCTAAAGAGACCCAGTACTTC.